This entry lists 26 T cell receptor beta chains sequenced from one sample in a study of blood T cell repertoires in COVID-19. Produced via immunoSEQ multiplex PCR; TCRdb's table is partial and in-frame only. The data contain about 280,000 clones, about four fifths of them singletons. Sequencing used PBMCs or T cells enriched from blood (not recorded which). All receptors come from a man aged 40-49 years who had been exposed to COVID-19.

The chain uses TRBV28 and TRBJ1-2; D might be TRBD1 (6 bases). The CDR3 spans 12 residues. V was shortened by 5 bases and J by 7 bases, with 11 bases between the two germline ends. The germline gives CDR1 MDHEN, CDR2 SYDVKM. The CDR3 here is CASSNTGSGYTF. For the CDR3, the DNA is TGTGCCAGCAGTAATACAGGGAGTGGCTACACCTTC.

The gene calls are TRBV5-1 and TRBJ1-1; the D is unclear. V was trimmed by 5 bases and J by 5 bases, leaving 7 bases between them. Germline CDR1 SGHRS, CDR2 YFSETQ. The CDR3 consists of 11 residues. The CDR3 region has the DNA TGCGCCAGCAGTCGGGAAACTGAAGCTTTCTTT. Amino acid sequence: CASSRETEAFF.

The chain uses TRBV19 and TRBJ2-4; perhaps TRBD1 as D (8 bases). Trimming stripped 8 bases from V and 3 bases from J, with 14 bases between. Germline CDR1 reads LNHDA; CDR2 reads SQIVND (reference sequence). The CDR3 contains 14 residues. CDR3 sequence: CASEDREGKNIQYF. The CDR3 DNA is TGTGCCAGTGAGGACAGGGAGGGCAAAAACATTCAGTACTTC.

In its sample, this clone was seen once. The chain links TRBV11-3 to TRBJ1-3; no definite D call. The CDR3 is made up of 11 amino acids. Germline CDR1 SGHNT, CDR2 YENEEA. Deletions cut 6 bases from V and 5 bases from J, with 5 bases between. CDR3 bases: TGTGCCAGCAGAATCAGAAACACCATATATTTT. Amino acid sequence: CASRIRNTIYF.

The chain carries TRBV12-5 and TRBJ1-5; D possibly corresponds to TRBD1 (6 bases). The CDR3 contains 15 residues. Trimming took 1 base from V and 7 from J, leaving 14 bases between them. Germline CDR1 is LGHNT and CDR2 is FRNRAP. For the CDR3, the DNA is TGTGCTAGTGGTTTGGGACAGGTGGGAAACCAGCCCCAGCATTTT. It yields the protein CASGLGQVGNQPQHF.

The chain is built from TRBV6-5 and TRBJ2-1, with 8 bases aligning to TRBD2. The germline CDR1 and CDR2 sequences are MNHEY and SVGAGI. This CDR3 is built from 15 residues. Trimming removed 6 bases from V and 7 bases from J; junction bases left unmatched: 11. The CDR3 here is CASSPSGSSENEQFF. The DNA of the CDR3 is TGTGCCAGCAGCCCGAGCGGGAGTAGTGAGAATGAGCAGTTCTTC.

This clone was seen just once. The rearrangement links TRBV27 to TRBJ1-5; 10 bases are a match to TRBD1. V lost 2 bases and J lost 6; bases outside the gene matches: 4. Per germline, CDR1 MNHEY and CDR2 SMNVEV (reference sequence). The CDR3 consists of 15 residues. The CDR3 reads CASSLGDRGGQPQHF. DNA for the CDR3: TGTGCCAGCAGTTTAGGGGACAGGGGAGGTCAGCCCCAGCATTTT.

This rearrangement joins TRBV3-1 (or the pseudogene TRBV3-2) to TRBJ2-1, with TRBD2 matching over 7 bases. This CDR3 is built from 15 residues. Germline V gene data show CDR1 as LGHDT and CDR2 as YNNKEL (reference sequence). J was trimmed by 5 bases and V by 1 base; bases with no gene match: 5. For the CDR3, the DNA is TGTGCCAGCAGCCAAGCCGGGACTACCAACAATGAGCAGTTCTTC. Translated, it gives CASSQAGTTNNEQFF.

This sequence joins TRBV7-8 and TRBJ2-3, with 11 bases lining up with TRBD2. The CDR3 runs 16 residues. Germline V gene lookup returns CDR1 SGHVS and CDR2 FQNEAQ. Germline trimming cut 5 bases from V and 6 bases from J; bases unmatched to any gene: 10. CDR3 protein: CASSRGTSGPSDTQYF. CDR3 nucleotide sequence: TGTGCCAGCAGCCGGGGGACTAGCGGTCCGTCGGATACGCAGTATTTT.

J is TRBJ2-4 and V is TRBV13; weak D call: TRBD1 (6 bases). V dropped 5 bases and J dropped 0 bases, with 11 bases sitting between them. This CDR3 region has 15 residues. Germline-derived CDR1 and CDR2 are PRHDT and FYEKMQ (reference sequence). The CDR3 loop reads CASSPDRLAKNIQYF. The CDR3 DNA is TGTGCCAGCAGCCCAGACAGGCTAGCCAAAAACATTCAGTACTTC.

The gene calls are TRBV7-8 and TRBJ2-7, with D perhaps TRBD2 (7 bases). The CDR3 runs 15 residues. V dropped 2 bases and J dropped 4 bases, with 15 bases sitting between them. Germline V gene lookup returns CDR1 SGHVS and CDR2 FQNEAQ. The CDR3 DNA sequence: TGTGCCAGCAGCTTATTCGGGGGGCAGTCTTACGAGCAGTACTTC. It translates to CASSLFGGQSYEQYF.

This clone was found once. The chain joins TRBV2 to TRBJ2-7; D may be TRBD2 (5 bases). The CDR3 length is 13 residues. The germline V gene has CDR1 SNHLY and CDR2 FYNNEI. V lost 8 bases and J lost 0, with 11 bases in between. The CDR3 is CASGGQHSYEQYF. The CDR3 nucleotides are TGTGCCAGCGGCGGGCAGCACTCCTACGAGCAGTACTTC.

The rearrangement links TRBV4-1 to TRBJ2-3; TRBD2 agrees at 9 bases. CDR1 MGHRA and CDR2 YSYEKL come from the germline V gene. With V trimmed by 2 bases and J by 2 bases, 8 bases remained unmatched. The CDR3 is 17 residues long. As DNA, the CDR3 is TGCGCCAGCAGCCAAAGACTGGCGGGAGGGCCCACAGATACGCAGTATTTT. This encodes CASSQRLAGGPTDTQYF.

The genes are TRBV24-1 and TRBJ1-2, with 7 bases fitting TRBD1. This CDR3 region has 13 residues. V gave up 9 bases and J gave up 5 bases; unmatched junction bases: 8. The germline gives CDR1 KGHDR, CDR2 SFDVKD. The DNA of the CDR3 is TGTGCCACCCGGGGACAGCGAGGATATGGCTACACCTTC. Residues: CATRGQRGYGYTF.

In its sample, this clone was seen once. The rearrangement uses TRBV4-1 and TRBJ2-1; tentative D call: TRBD1 (5 bases). Germline assignment: CDR1 MGHRA and CDR2 YSYEKL. Trimming stripped 0 bases from V and 0 bases from J, with 9 bases between. The CDR3 runs 16 residues. The DNA of the CDR3 is TGCGCCAGCAGCCAAGAAAAGGGGATCTCCTACAATGAGCAGTTCTTC. Protein product: CASSQEKGISYNEQFF.

The V and J genes are TRBV2 and TRBJ1-6; D perhaps matches TRBD1 (5 bases). V lost 2 bases to trimming and J lost 9 bases, with 20 bases between them. The CDR3 spans 17 residues. CDR1 SNHLY and CDR2 FYNNEI come from the germline V gene. The DNA for the CDR3 is TGTGCCAGCAGTGAACAGGCCGGACATGTTACTGGTTCACCCCTCCACTTT. It translates to CASSEQAGHVTGSPLHF.

The chain has TRBV5-4 and TRBJ2-3; D may be TRBD2 (7 bases). Germline lookup yields CDR1 SGHNT and CDR2 YYREEE (reference sequence). V lost 0 bases and J lost 3, with 11 bases in between. This CDR3 spans 15 amino acids. The CDR3: CASSLDGGRTDTQYF. As DNA, the CDR3 is TGTGCCAGCAGCTTGGACGGGGGGCGTACAGATACGCAGTATTTT.

CDR3 sequence: CAISDRGNEKLFF. CDR3 DNA: TGTGCCATCAGTGACCGGGGTAATGAAAAACTGTTTTTT. V gene TRBV10-3 combines with J gene TRBJ1-4; D is unclear. V was pared by 3 bases and J by 4 bases, with 6 bases between. Germline V lookup: CDR1 ENHRY, CDR2 SYGVKD. This CDR3 region has 13 residues.

The chain carries TRBV7-3 and TRBJ2-7; D perhaps matches TRBD2 (6 bases). The length of the CDR3 is 13 residues. The ends were cut back, 5 bases at V and 6 bases at J, with 14 bases in the middle. Germline CDR1 is SGHTA and CDR2 is FQGTGA. The CDR3 loop is CASSVRFGGEQYF. CDR3 DNA: TGTGCCAGCAGCGTCCGGTTCGGGGGCGAGCAGTACTTC.

With respect to this clone: This may stem from a read error, because a much larger clone lies one nucleotide away. This rearrangement joins TRBV3-1 (or the pseudogene TRBV3-2) to TRBJ2-3, with D unresolved. The CDR3 spans 11 residues. Per the germline V gene, CDR1 is LGHDT and CDR2 is YNNKEL (reference sequence). V dropped 2 bases and J dropped 6 bases, with 3 bases sitting between them. CDR3: CASSQLDTQYF. CDR3 sequence (DNA): TGTGCCAGCAGCCAACTGGATACGCAGTATTTT.

V gene TRBV5-8 combines with J gene TRBJ2-7, with 7 bases matching TRBD1. Germline lookup yields CDR1 SGHTS and CDR2 YDEGEE. The CDR3 spans 16 residues. Trimming at V came to 0 bases and at J to 3 bases, leaving 9 bases not matched to a gene. The CDR3 is CASSLVGDRRFYEQYF. The DNA of the CDR3 is TGTGCCAGCAGCTTGGTGGGGGACAGACGATTCTACGAGCAGTACTTC.

The genes are TRBV19 and TRBJ1-2; possible D gene TRBD1, 6 bases. With 6 bases removed from V and 5 bases from J, the gap between germline ends came to 13 bases. The germline V gene encodes CDR1 LNHDA and CDR2 SQIVND (reference sequence). This CDR3 is built from 13 residues. CDR3 in DNA: TGTGCCAGTAGGAGGCAGGGGATGTATGGCTACACCTTC. Protein product: CASRRQGMYGYTF.

This rearrangement joins TRBV11-2 to TRBJ1-1; 7 bases are shared with TRBD1. Germline CDR1 is SGHAT and CDR2 is FQNNGV. This CDR3 region has 15 residues. Trimming removed 4 bases from V and 7 bases from J; junction bases left unmatched: 12. DNA of the CDR3: TGTGCCAGCAGCTCAATAGGACAGGCCAGGGGTGAAGCTTTCTTT. Translated: CASSSIGQARGEAFF. The whole variable domain, remainder taken from reference TRBV11-2 and TRBJ1-1, is EAGVAQSPRYKIIEKRQSVAFWCNPISGHATLYWYQQILGQGPKLLIQFQNNGVVDDSQLPKDRFSAERLKGVDSTLKIQPAKLEDSAVYLCASSSIGQARGEAFFGQGTRLTVV.

V usage is TRBV6-4 and J usage is TRBJ2-4, with unresolved D. This CDR3 contains 14 residues. Germline CDR1 MRHNA, CDR2 SNTAGT. The germline V and J ends were trimmed by 0 bases and 9 bases, with 12 bases remaining between them. CDR3 protein: CASSDSERSIIQYF. The DNA of the CDR3 is TGTGCCAGCAGTGACTCGGAGCGTTCGATCATTCAGTACTTC.

The V gene is TRBV5-1, the J gene TRBJ2-1; 8 bases are a match to TRBD2. Germline CDR1 is SGHRS and CDR2 is YFSETQ. V lost 9 bases and J lost 7; bases outside the gene matches: 3. The CDR3 is made up of 11 amino acids. The CDR3 nucleotides read TGCGCCACCCGGGGGGGGAATGAGCAGTTCTTC. It specifies CATRGGNEQFF.

This chain joins TRBV7-9 and TRBJ2-1; 13 bases are a match to TRBD2. After removal of 5 bases from V and 9 bases from J, the junction contained 10 bases not matched to a gene. Per germline, CDR1 SEHNR and CDR2 FQNEAQ (reference sequence). The CDR3 has 16 amino acids. The CDR3 protein is CASSLMGLAGRGEQFF. Here the CDR3 DNA reads TGTGCCAGCAGCCTCATGGGACTAGCGGGAAGAGGTGAGCAGTTCTTC.